This T cell receptor beta chain derives from a study of blood T cell repertoires in COVID-19. V lost 4 bases to trimming and J lost 7 bases, with 17 bases between them. The CDR3 is made up of 15 amino acids. Germline lookup yields CDR1 MGHRA and CDR2 YSYEKL. The repertoire was sequenced with immunoSEQ multiplex PCR; TCRdb's copy has only in-frame clones and lacks some. The data hold more than 150,000 clones, with around 90% observed a single time. J is TRBJ1-5 and V is TRBV4-1; TRBD1 might be the D (6 bases). The sequenced sample consisted of peripheral blood. This receptor was identified in a man aged 50-60 years with acute or convalescent COVID-19. The DNA for the CDR3 is TGCGCCAGCAGCCTTGAATGGGGGGGCGGGCAGCCCCAGCATTTT. This sequence encodes CASSLEWGGGQPQHF.